The T cell receptor beta chain described here comes from a study of blood T cell repertoires in COVID-19. The wider study: The study drew acute and convalescent COVID-19 samples from the United States, Italy and Spain.

Trimming took off 7 bases at V and 1 base at J, with 18 bases between the two ends. This CDR3 spans 16 amino acids. Looked up from germline, CDR1 is WNHNN and CDR2 is SYGVQD (reference sequence). As processed by the authors: Amplified reference gene primers provided the basis for estimating nucleated cell counts. Using immunoSEQ multiplex PCR, the repertoire was profiled, and TCRdb retains in-frame clones only, with some absent. The DNA gave D and trimming, while V, J and clone size come from that table. The sample consists of 80,000 or so clones, about nine tenths of them appearing once. This TCR was recovered from a woman aged 45 to 65 in a cohort sampled during active COVID-19. This chain joins TRBV10-1 and TRBJ2-3; a weak D match, TRBD2 (7 bases). The material sequenced was peripheral blood. The chain's CDR3 is CASILLGGARTDTQYF. CDR3 DNA sequence: TGCGCCAGCATTCTGTTAGGGGGGGCACGCACAGATACGCAGTATTTT.